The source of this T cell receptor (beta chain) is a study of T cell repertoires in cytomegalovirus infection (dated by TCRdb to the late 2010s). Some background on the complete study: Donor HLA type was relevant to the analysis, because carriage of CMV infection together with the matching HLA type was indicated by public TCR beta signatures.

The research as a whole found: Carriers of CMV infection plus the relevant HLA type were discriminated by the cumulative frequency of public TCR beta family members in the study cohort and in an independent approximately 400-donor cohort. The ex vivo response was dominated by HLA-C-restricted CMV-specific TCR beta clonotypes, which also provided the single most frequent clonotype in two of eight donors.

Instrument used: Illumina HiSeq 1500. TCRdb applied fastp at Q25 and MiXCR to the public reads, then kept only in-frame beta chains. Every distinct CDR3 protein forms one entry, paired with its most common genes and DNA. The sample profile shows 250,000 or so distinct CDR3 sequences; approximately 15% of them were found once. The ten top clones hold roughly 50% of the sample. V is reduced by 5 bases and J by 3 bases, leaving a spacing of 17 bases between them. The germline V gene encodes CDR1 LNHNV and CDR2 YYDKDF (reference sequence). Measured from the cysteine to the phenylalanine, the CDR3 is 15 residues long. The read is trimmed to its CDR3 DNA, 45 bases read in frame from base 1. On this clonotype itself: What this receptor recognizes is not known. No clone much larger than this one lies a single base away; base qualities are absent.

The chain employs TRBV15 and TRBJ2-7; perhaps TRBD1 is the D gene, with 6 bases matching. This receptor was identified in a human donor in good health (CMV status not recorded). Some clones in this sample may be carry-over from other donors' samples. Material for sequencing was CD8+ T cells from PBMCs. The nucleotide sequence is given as TGTGCCACCAGCGAGGGGGATGGTGCCTACTACGAGCAGTACTTC. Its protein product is CATSEGDGAYYEQYF. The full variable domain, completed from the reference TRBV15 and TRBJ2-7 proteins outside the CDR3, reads DAMVIQNPRYQVTQFGKPVTLSCSQTLNHNVMYWYQQKSSQAPKLLFHYYDKDFNNEADTPDNFQSRRPNTSFCFLDIRSPGLGDTAMYLCATSEGDGAYYEQYFGPGTRLTVT.